Following are 8 T cell receptor beta chains from one sample sequenced in a study of CD8 T cells in Susac syndrome. Roughly 0.45 to 1 ug RNA was reverse transcribed with random hexamers. MiXCR was run by TCRdb on the immunoSEQ multiplex PCR reads, yielding one entry per CDR3 protein. This repertoire shows some 77,000 distinct CDR3 sequences, around 93% found once; its top ten account for about 0.14%. Material for sequencing was CD4+ T cells from PBMCs. The origin of the receptors is a human donor with Susac syndrome.

This clonotype was seen more than once but under ten times. This chain links TRBV30 with TRBJ2-3, with D uncertain. The V end lost 4 bases, the J end lost 6 bases, and 14 bases lay between the germline ends. CDR3 size: 13 residues. Germline assignment: CDR1 GTSNPN and CDR2 SVGIG (reference sequence). The CDR3 sequence is CAWMGGKLDTQYF. The CDR3 DNA sequence: TGTGCCTGGATGGGCGGAAAACTGGATACGCAGTATTTT.

V and J are TRBV28 and TRBJ2-5; D might be TRBD1 (6 bases). Trimming took 7 bases from V and 5 from J, leaving 17 bases between them. The germline V gene has CDR1 MDHEN and CDR2 SYDVKM. The CDR3 runs 14 residues. The CDR3 protein is CASKRTAPGETQYF. The CDR3 bases are TGTGCCAGCAAACGGACAGCCCCTGGGGAGACCCAGTACTTC. The full variable domain, in which reference TRBV28 and TRBJ2-5 provide the parts outside the CDR3, is DVKVTQSSRYLVKRTGEKVFLECVQDMDHENMFWYRQDPGLGLRLIYFSYDVKMKEKGDIPEGYSVSREKKERFSLILESASTNQTSMYLCASKRTAPGETQYFGPGTRLLVL.

The chain links TRBV12-3 or TRBV12-4 to TRBJ2-3; a possible D gene is TRBD1 (6 bases). This CDR3 has 15 residues. V was clipped by 3 bases and J by 1 base, with 11 bases between them. CDR3 region: CASSFGQLRTDTQYF. As DNA, the CDR3 is TGTGCCAGCAGTTTTGGACAGCTCCGCACAGATACGCAGTATTTT.

The chain has TRBV7-9 and TRBJ1-2; a weak D match, TRBD1 (6 bases). The ends were cut back, 8 bases at V and 8 bases at J, with 21 bases in the middle. The germline gives CDR1 SEHNR, CDR2 FQNEAQ (reference sequence). The CDR3 extends over 14 amino acids. The CDR3, as DNA: TGTGCCAGCGGCAGGGAACAGGGACGAGGGGGCTACACCTTC. This codes for CASGREQGRGGYTF.

The CDR3 nucleotides read TGTGCCACCAGCAGAGATATCCGACAGGGGGCCGGTGAGCCCCAGCATTTT. As protein: CATSRDIRQGAGEPQHF. The gene calls are TRBV15 and TRBJ1-5; 10 positions match TRBD1. The germline gives CDR1 LNHNV, CDR2 YYDKDF (reference sequence). The CDR3 totals 17 residues. The J segment lost 8 bases and the V segment lost 0 bases, leaving 10 bases of the junction unmatched. Full variable domain (missing parts from reference TRBV15 and TRBJ1-5): DAMVIQNPRYQVTQFGKPVTLSCSQTLNHNVMYWYQQKSSQAPKLLFHYYDKDFNNEADTPDNFQSRRPNTSFCFLDIRSPGLGDTAMYLCATSRDIRQGAGEPQHFGDGTRLSIL.

This clonotype is a singleton in its sample. J is TRBJ2-3 and V is TRBV20-1, with 7 bases lining up with TRBD2. V trimming: 6 bases; J trimming: 4 bases; junction bases outside the gene matches: 4. Looked up from germline, CDR1 is DFQATT and CDR2 is SNEGSKA (reference sequence). The CDR3 spans 12 residues. CDR3 DNA: TGCAGTGCGGCTACTAGCGCAGATACGCAGTATTTT. It specifies CSAATSADTQYF.

This chain uses TRBV7-9 with TRBJ1-6, with no clear D. The germline CDR1 and CDR2 sequences are SEHNR and FQNEAQ (reference sequence). Between the trimmed V and J ends, which lost 8 bases and 5 bases, there was a span of 19 bases. There are 16 residues in the CDR3. The chain's CDR3 is CASRLTGVIDNSPLHF. The CDR3 bases are TGTGCCAGCCGTCTAACTGGGGTGATCGATAATTCACCCCTCCACTTT. The full variable domain, completed using reference TRBV7-9 and TRBJ1-6, is DTGVSQNPRHKITKRGQNVTFRCDPISEHNRLYWYRQTLGQGPEFLTYFQNEAQLEKSRLLSDRFSAERPKGSFSTLEIQRTEQGDSAMYLCASRLTGVIDNSPLHFGNGTRLTVT.

The V call is TRBV19, the J call TRBJ1-6; D perhaps matches TRBD1 (6 bases). CDR1 and CDR2 from the germline V gene are LNHDA and SQIVND (reference sequence). The V end lost 11 bases, the J end lost 8 bases, and 16 bases lay between the germline ends. The CDR3 is 13 residues long. The CDR3 loop reads CASKNRADSPLHF. DNA of the CDR3: TGTGCCTCCAAGAACAGGGCCGATTCACCCCTCCACTTT.